The entry below gives a single TCR beta chain sequence along with its context. The CDR3 sequence is 15 residues long. V lost 1 base, J lost 0 bases, and 3 bases stayed unmatched. Looked up from germline, CDR1 is SNHLY and CDR2 is FYNNEI. The sample belongs to a study of blood T cell repertoires in COVID-19. For the study at large: Whether acute or convalescent, the COVID-19 samples came from the United States, Italy and Spain. T cells, B-cell-depleted T cells, or PBMCs provided the cDNA or gDNA that served as material.

Original handling: Reference gene primers were amplified, and this amplification served to estimate nucleated cell counts. Profiling relied on immunoSEQ multiplex PCR, and the TCRdb table lists in-frame clones only, not all of them. That table gives V, J and clone size, and the DNA gave D and trimming. The table lists roughly 68,000 clones, roughly 90% of them singletons. Followed over time, Seattle patients had been enrolled while infection was active. This rearrangement joins TRBV2 to TRBJ2-7, with 7 positions matching TRBD1. Sequencing was done on a sample of peripheral blood. The receptor was derived from a man aged 40-49 years with COVID-19, enrolled during active disease. The CDR3 nucleotides are TGTGCCAGCAGTGAAGAGGGGGACAGCTCCTACGAGCAGTACTTC. This translates into CASSEEGDSSYEQYF.